This T cell receptor beta chain appears in the sequencing data of a study of blood T cell repertoires in COVID-19. Whole-study context: The samples span acute and convalescent COVID-19 from the United States, Italy and Spain.

Germline V CDR1 and CDR2: MNHEY, SMNVEV (reference sequence). The CDR3 is made up of 15 amino acids. V gave up 3 bases and J gave up 1 base; unmatched junction bases: 6. Authors' analysis steps: How many nucleated cells were present was estimated from reference gene primer amplification. TCRdb's copy holds only in-frame clones and misses some; the assay was immunoSEQ multiplex PCR. D and trimming come from the DNA, and the V and J calls and clone size come from that table. There are approximately 150,000 clones in the sample; approximately 83% occur only once, and 10% to 15% lies in the top ten. The chain employs TRBV27 and TRBJ2-7, with TRBD1 matching over 7 bases. The sequenced sample consisted of peripheral blood. The source is a man between 70 and 80 years old who had recovered from COVID-19. The CDR3 here is CASSLRGQFSYEQYF. CDR3 bases: TGTGCCAGCAGTTTGAGGGGACAGTTTTCCTACGAGCAGTACTTC.